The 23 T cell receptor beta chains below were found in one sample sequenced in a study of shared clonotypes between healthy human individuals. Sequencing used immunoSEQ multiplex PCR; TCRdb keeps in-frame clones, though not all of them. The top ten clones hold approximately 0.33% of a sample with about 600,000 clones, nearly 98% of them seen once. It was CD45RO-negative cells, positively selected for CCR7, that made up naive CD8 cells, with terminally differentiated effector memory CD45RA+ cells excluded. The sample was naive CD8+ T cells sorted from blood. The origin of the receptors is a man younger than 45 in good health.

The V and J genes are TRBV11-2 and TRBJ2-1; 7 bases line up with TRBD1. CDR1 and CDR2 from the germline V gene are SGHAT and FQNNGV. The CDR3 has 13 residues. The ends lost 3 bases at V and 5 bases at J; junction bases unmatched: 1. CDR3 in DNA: TGTGCCAGCAGCTTGACAGGGAACAATGAGCAGTTCTTC. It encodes CASSLTGNNEQFF.

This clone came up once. The CDR3 sequence is CASSLEGRGNEQFF. DNA for the CDR3: TGTGCCAGCAGCTTAGAGGGACGAGGGAATGAGCAGTTCTTC. The gene calls are TRBV7-9 and TRBJ2-1; either TRBD1 or TRBD2 may fit D (5 bases each). CDR3 size: 14 residues. CDR1 SEHNR and CDR2 FQNEAQ come from the germline V gene (reference sequence). The ends were cut back, 1 base at V and 7 bases at J, with 11 bases in the middle.

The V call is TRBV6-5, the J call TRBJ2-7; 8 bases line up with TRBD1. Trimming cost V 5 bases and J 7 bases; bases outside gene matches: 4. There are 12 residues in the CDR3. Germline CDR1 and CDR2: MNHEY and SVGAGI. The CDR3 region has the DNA TGTGCCAGCAGTCCGGACAGGGCTGAGCAGTACTTC. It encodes CASSPDRAEQYF.

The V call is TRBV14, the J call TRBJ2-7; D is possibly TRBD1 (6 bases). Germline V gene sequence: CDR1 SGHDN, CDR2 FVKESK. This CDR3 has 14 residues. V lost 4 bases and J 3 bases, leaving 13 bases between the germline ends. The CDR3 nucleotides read TGTGCCAGCAGCCTTGGACAGCTTAGCTACGAGCAGTACTTC. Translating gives CASSLGQLSYEQYF.

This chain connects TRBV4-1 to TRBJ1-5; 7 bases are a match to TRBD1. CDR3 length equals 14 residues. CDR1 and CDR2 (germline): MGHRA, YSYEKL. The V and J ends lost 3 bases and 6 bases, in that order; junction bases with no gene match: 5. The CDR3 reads CASSHKQGSQPQHF. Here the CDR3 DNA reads TGCGCCAGCAGCCATAAACAGGGGAGTCAGCCCCAGCATTTT.

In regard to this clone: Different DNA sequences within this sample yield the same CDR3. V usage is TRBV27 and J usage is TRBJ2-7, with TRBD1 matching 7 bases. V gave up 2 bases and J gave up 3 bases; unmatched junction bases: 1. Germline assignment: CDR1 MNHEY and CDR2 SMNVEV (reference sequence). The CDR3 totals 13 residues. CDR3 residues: CASSLGDSYEQYF. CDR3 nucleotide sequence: TGTGCCAGCAGTTTAGGGGACAGCTACGAGCAGTACTTC.

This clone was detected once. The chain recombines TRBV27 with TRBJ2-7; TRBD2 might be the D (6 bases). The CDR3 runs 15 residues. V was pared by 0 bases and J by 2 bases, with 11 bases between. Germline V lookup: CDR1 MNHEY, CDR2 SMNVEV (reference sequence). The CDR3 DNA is TGTGCCAGCAGTTTATCGGCGGGGTCAACCTACGAGCAGTACTTC. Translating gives CASSLSAGSTYEQYF.

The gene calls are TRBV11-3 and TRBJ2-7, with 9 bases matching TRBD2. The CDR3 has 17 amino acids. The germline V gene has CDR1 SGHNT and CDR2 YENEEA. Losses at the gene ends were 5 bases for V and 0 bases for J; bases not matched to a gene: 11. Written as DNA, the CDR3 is TGTGCCAGCAGCCCCCGGATGGGTAGCGGGAGCTCCTACGAGCAGTACTTC. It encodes CASSPRMGSGSSYEQYF. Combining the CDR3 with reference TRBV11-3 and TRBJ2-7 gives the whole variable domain EAGVVQSPRYKIIEKKQPVAFWCNPISGHNTLYWYLQNLGQGPELLIRYENEEAVDDSQLPKDRFSAERLKGVDSTLKIQPAELGDSAVYLCASSPRMGSGSSYEQYFGPGTRLTVT.

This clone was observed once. The CDR3 protein is CASSRRGTGNSYEQYF. CDR3 DNA sequence: TGTGCCAGCAGCCGTAGAGGGACAGGAAACTCCTACGAGCAGTACTTC. The chain uses TRBV7-2 and TRBJ2-7; 8 nucleotides agree with TRBD1. This CDR3 has 16 residues. Looked up from germline, CDR1 is SGHTA and CDR2 is FQGNSA. With 5 bases clipped from V and 0 bases from J, the junction kept 9 bases outside the gene matches.

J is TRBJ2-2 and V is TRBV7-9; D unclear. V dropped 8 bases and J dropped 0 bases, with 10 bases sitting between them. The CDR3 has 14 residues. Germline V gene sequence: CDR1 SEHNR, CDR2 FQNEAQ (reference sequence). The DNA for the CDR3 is TGTGCCAGCGCCGGAGCGACGAACACCGGGGAGCTGTTTTTT. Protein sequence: CASAGATNTGELFF.

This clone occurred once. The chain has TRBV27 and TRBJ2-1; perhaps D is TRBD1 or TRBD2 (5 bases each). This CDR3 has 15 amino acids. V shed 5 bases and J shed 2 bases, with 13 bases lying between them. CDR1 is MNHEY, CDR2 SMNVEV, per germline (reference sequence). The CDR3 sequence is CASSPWQGPYNEQFF. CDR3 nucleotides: TGTGCCAGCAGTCCCTGGCAGGGACCCTACAATGAGCAGTTCTTC.

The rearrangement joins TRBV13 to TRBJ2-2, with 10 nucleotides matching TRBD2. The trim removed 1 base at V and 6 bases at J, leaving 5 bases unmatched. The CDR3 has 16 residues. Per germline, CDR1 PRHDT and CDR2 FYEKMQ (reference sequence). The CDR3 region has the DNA TGTGCCAGCAGCTTAGAAGGCCTAGCGGGAGCCGGGGAGCTGTTTTTT. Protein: CASSLEGLAGAGELFF.

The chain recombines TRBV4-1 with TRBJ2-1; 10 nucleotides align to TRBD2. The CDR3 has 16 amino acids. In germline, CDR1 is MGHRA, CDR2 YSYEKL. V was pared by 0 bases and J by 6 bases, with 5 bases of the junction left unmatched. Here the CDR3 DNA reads TGCGCCAGCAGCCAAGATTGGTCTAGCGGGAGCAATGAGCAGTTCTTC. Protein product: CASSQDWSSGSNEQFF.

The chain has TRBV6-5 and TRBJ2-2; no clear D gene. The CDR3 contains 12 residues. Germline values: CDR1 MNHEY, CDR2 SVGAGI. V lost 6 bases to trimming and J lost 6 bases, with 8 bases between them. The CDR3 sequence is CASRFTAGELFF. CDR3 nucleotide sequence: TGTGCCAGCAGATTCACTGCCGGGGAGCTGTTTTTT.

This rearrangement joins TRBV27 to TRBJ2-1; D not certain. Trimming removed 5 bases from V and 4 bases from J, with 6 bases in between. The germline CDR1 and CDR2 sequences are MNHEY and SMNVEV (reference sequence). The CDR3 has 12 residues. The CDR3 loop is CASSAQYNEQFF. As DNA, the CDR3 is TGTGCCAGCAGTGCCCAGTACAATGAGCAGTTCTTC.

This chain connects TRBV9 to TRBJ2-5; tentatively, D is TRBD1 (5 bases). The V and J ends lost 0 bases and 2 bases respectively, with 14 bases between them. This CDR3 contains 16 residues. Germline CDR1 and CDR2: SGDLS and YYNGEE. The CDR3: CASSVGQQVKQETQYF. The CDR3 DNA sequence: TGTGCCAGCAGCGTAGGCCAACAGGTGAAGCAAGAGACCCAGTACTTC.

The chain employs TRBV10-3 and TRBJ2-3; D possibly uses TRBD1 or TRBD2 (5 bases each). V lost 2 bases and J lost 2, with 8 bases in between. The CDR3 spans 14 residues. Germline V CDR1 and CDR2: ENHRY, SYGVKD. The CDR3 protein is CAISEGGITDTQYF. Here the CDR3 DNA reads TGTGCCATCAGTGAGGGGGGAATCACAGATACGCAGTATTTT.

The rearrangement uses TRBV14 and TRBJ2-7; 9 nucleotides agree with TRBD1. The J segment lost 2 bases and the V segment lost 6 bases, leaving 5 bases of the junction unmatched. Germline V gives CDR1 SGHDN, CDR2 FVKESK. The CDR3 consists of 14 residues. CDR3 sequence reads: CASSWGTGTYEQYF. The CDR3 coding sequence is TGTGCCAGCAGTTGGGGGACAGGGACCTACGAGCAGTACTTC.

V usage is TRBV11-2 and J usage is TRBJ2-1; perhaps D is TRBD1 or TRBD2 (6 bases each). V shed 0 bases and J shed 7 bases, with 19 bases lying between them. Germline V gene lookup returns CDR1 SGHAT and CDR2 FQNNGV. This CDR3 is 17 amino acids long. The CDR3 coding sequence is TGTGCCAGCAGCTTAGATTGGGGGGCCCGTACTAAAAATGAGCAGTTCTTC. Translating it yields CASSLDWGARTKNEQFF. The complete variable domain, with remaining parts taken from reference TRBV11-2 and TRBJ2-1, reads EAGVAQSPRYKIIEKRQSVAFWCNPISGHATLYWYQQILGQGPKLLIQFQNNGVVDDSQLPKDRFSAERLKGVDSTLKIQPAKLEDSAVYLCASSLDWGARTKNEQFFGPGTRLTVL.

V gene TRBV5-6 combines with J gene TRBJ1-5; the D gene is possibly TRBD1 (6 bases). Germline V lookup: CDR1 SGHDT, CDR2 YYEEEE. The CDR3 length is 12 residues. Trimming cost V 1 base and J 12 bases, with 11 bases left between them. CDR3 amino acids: CASSLRGRSQHF. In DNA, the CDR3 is TGTGCCAGCAGCTTGCGGGGGCGAAGCCAGCATTTT.

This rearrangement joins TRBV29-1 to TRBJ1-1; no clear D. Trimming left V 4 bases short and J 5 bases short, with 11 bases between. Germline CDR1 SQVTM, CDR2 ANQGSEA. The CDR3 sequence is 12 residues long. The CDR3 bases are TGCAGCGTTGGACTTGGGAAAACTGAAGCTTTCTTT. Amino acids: CSVGLGKTEAFF.

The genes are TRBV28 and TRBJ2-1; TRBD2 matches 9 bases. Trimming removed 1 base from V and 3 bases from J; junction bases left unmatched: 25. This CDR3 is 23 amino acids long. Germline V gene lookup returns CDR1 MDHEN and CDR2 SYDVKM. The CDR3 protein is CASSLSGSGTLLPGTSFYNEQFF. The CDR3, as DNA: TGTGCCAGCAGTTTATCGGGTAGCGGAACGCTGCTACCCGGGACTAGCTTCTACAATGAGCAGTTCTTC.

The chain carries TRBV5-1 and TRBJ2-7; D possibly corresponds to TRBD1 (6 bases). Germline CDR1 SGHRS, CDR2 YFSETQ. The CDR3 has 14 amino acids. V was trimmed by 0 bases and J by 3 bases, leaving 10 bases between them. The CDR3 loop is CASSLEQGNYEQYF. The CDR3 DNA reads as TGCGCCAGCAGCTTGGAACAGGGAAACTACGAGCAGTACTTC.